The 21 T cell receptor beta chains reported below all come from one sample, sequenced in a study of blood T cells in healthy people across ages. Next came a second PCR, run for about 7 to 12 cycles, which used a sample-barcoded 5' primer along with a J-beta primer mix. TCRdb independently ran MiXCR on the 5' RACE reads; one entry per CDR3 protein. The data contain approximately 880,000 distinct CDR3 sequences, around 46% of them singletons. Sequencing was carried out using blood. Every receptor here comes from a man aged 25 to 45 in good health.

CDR3 nucleotide sequence: TGTGCCACCAGTGATTTGGGCCAGGGGGCTGGAGATACGCAGTATTTT. Encoded protein: CATSDLGQGAGDTQYF. V and J are TRBV24-1 and TRBJ2-3; 8 bases are shared with TRBD1. Germline CDR1 and CDR2: KGHDR and SFDVKD. CDR3 length: 16 amino acids. V shed 0 bases and J 5 bases; nucleotides not matched to a gene: 6.

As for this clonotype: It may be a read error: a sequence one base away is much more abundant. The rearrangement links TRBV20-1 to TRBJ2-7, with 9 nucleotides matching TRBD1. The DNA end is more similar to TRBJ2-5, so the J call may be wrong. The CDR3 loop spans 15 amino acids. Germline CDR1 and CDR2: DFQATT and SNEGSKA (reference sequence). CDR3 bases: TGCAGTGCTAAGACTATGGGACAGGGAAAGGAGACCCAGTACTTC. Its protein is CSAKTMGQGKETQYF.

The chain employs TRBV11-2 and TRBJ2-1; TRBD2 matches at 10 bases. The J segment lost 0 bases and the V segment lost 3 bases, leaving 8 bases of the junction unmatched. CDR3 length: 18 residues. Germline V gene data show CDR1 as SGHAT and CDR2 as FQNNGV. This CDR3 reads CASSLLAGGPSSYNEQFF. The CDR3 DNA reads TGTGCCAGCAGCTTGTTAGCGGGGGGACCGAGCTCCTACAATGAGCAGTTCTTC.

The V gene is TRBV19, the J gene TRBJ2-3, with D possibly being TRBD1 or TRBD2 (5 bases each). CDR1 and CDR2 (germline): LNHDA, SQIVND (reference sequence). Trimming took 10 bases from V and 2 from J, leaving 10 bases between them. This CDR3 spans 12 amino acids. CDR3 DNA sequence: TGTGCCATTTCCGGGGCCACAGATACGCAGTATTTT. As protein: CAISGATDTQYF.

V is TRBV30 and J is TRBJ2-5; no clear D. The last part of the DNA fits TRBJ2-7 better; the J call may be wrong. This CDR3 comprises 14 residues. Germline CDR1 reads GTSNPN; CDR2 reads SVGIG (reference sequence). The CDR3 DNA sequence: TGTGCCTGGAGGAAAGGCGGATCTTTGTACGAGCAGTACTTC. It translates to CAWRKGGSLYEQYF.

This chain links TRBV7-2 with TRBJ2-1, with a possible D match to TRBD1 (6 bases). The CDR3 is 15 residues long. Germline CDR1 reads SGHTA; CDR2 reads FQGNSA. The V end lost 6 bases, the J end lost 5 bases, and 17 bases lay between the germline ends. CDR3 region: CASSLLDSLNNEQFF. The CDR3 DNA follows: TGTGCCAGCAGTTTACTGGACAGCCTCAACAATGAGCAGTTCTTC.

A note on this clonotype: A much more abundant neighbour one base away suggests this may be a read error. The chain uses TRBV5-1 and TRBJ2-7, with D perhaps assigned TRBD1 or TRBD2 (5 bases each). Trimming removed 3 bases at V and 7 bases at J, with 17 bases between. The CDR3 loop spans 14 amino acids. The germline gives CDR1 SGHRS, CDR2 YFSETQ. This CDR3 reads CASSWDGSYNEQYF. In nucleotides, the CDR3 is TGCGCCAGCAGCTGGGACGGGTCCTACAATGAGCAGTACTTC. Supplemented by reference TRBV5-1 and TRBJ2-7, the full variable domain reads KAGVTQTPRYLIKTRGQQVTLSCSPISGHRSVSWYQQTPGQGLQFLFEYFSETQRNKGNFPGRFSGRQFSNSRSEMNVSTLELGDSALYLCASSWDGSYNEQYFGPGTRLTVT.

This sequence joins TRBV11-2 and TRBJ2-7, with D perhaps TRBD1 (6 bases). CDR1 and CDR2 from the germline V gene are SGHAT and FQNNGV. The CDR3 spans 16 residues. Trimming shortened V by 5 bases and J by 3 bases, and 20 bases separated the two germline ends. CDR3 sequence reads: CASSPDSPGQGYEQYF. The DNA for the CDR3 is TGTGCCAGCAGCCCGGATAGTCCGGGACAAGGCTACGAGCAGTACTTC.

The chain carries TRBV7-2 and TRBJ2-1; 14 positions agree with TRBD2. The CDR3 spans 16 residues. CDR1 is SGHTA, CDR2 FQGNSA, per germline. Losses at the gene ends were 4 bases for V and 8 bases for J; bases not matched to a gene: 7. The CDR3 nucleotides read TGTGCCAGCAGCTCAAAAGGGGGACTAGCGGGGGATGAGCAGTTCTTC. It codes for CASSSKGGLAGDEQFF. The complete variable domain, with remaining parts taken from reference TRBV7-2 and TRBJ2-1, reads GAGVSQSPSNKVTEKGKDVELRCDPISGHTALYWYRQSLGQGLEFLIYFQGNSAPDKSGLPSDRFSAERTGGSVSTLTIQRTQQEDSAVYLCASSSKGGLAGDEQFFGPGTRLTVL.

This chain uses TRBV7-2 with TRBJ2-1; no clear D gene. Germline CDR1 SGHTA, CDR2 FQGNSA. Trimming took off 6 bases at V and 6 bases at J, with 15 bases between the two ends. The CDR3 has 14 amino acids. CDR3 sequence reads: CASSRSGLANEQFF. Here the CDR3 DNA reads TGTGCCAGCAGTCGATCGGGCCTGGCCAATGAGCAGTTCTTC.

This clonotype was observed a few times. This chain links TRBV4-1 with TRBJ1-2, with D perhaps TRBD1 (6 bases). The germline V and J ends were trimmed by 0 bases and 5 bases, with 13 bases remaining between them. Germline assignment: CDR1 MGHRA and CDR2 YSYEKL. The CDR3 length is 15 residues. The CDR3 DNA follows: TGCGCCAGCAGCCAAGATTTAGGGGGGAGATATGGCTACACCTTC. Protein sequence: CASSQDLGGRYGYTF.

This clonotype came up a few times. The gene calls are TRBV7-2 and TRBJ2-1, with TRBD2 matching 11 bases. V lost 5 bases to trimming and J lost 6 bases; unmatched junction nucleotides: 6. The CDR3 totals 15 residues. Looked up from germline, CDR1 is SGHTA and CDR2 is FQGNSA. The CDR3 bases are TGTGCCAGCAGCACCATAGCGGGGGGGCCCAATGAGCAGTTCTTC. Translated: CASSTIAGGPNEQFF.

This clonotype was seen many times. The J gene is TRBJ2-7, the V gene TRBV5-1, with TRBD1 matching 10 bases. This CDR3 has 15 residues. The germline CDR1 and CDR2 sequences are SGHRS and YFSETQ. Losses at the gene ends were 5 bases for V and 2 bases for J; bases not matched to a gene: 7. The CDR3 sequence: CASSLRDRGPYEQYF. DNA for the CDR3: TGCGCCAGCAGTCTCCGGGACAGGGGTCCCTACGAGCAGTACTTC.

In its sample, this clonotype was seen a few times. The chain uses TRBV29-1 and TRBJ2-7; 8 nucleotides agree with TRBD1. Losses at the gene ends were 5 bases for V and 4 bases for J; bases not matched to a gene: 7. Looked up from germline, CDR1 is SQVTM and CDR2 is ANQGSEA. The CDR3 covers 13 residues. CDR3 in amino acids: CSVSAGGSYEQYF. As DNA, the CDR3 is TGCAGCGTTTCGGCAGGGGGCAGTTACGAGCAGTACTTC.

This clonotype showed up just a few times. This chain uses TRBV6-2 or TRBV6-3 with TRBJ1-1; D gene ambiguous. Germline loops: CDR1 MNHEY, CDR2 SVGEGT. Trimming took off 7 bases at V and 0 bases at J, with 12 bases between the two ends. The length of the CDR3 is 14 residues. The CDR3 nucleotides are TGTGCCAGCACATTCTCGCCGGTGAACACTGAAGCTTTCTTT. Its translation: CASTFSPVNTEAFF.

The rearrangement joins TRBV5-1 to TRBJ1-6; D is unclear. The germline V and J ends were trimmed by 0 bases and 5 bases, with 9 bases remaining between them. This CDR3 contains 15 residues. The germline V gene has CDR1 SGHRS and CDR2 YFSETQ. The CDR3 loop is CASSLAGSDNSPLHF. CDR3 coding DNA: TGCGCCAGCAGCTTGGCGGGGTCGGATAATTCACCCCTCCACTTT.

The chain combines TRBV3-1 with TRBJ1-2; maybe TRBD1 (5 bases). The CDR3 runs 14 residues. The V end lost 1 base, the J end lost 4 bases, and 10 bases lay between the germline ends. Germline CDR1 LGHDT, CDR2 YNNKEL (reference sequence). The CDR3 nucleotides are TGTGCCAGCAGCCAAGCATGGGGCCGCTATGGCTACACCTTC. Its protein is CASSQAWGRYGYTF.

In nucleotides, the CDR3 is TGTGCCAGTAGTAAAGGGCCGGGCCTTGAAAAACTGTTTTTT. As protein: CASSKGPGLEKLFF. The chain links TRBV19 to TRBJ1-4, with D unclear. The V gene's germline CDR1 is LNHDA and CDR2 SQIVND (reference sequence). The CDR3 extends over 14 amino acids. V shed 4 bases and J shed 7 bases, with 13 bases lying between them.

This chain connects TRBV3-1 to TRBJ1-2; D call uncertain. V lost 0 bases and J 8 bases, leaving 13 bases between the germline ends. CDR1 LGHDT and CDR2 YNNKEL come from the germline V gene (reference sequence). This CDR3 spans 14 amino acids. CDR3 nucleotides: TGTGCCAGCAGCCAAGATTCCGGGTCGGGGGGCTACACCTTC. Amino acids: CASSQDSGSGGYTF.

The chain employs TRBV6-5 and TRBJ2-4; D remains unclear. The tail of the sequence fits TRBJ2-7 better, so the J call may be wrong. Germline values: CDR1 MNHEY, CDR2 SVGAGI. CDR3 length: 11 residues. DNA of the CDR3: TGTGCCAGCACTGGGATCTACGAGCAGTACTTC. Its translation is CASTGIYEQYF.

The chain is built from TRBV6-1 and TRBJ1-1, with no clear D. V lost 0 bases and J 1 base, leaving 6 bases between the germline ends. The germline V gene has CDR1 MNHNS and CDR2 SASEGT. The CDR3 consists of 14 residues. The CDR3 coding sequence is TGTGCCAGCAGTGAAGCCTTGGAGAACACTGAAGCTTTCTTT. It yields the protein CASSEALENTEAFF.